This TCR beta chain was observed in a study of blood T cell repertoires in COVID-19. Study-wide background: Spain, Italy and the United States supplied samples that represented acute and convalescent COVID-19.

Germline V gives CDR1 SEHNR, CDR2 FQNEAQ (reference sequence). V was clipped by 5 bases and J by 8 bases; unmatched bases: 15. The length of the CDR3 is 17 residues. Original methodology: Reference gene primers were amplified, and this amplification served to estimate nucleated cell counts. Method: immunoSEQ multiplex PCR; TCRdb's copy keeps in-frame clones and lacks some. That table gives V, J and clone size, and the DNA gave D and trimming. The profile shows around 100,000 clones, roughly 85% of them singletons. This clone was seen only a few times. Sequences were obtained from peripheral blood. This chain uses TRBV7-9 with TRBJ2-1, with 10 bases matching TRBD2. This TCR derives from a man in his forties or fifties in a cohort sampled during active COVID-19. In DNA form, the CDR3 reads TGTGCCAGCAGCCAAACCCTAGCGGGGGCTCAAGCTGATGAGCAGTTCTTC. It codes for CASSQTLAGAQADEQFF.